These 4 T cell receptor beta chains originate from one sample sequenced in a study of T cell responses to AZD1222 COVID-19 vaccine. The assay was immunoSEQ multiplex PCR, and TCRdb's table has in-frame clones only and misses some. The data show just under 90,000 clones, approximately 85% seen once. The sequencing here drew on peripheral blood, taken on day 0 of AZD1222 vaccination. These receptors were obtained from an adult in good health.

On this clone: One junction end disagrees with the germline gene, perhaps due to a read error. The chain combines TRBV10-1 with TRBJ2-7; D is possibly TRBD1 or TRBD2 (5 bases each). Germline lookup yields CDR1 WNHNN and CDR2 SYGVQD (reference sequence). The CDR3 sequence is 13 residues long. CDR3: CASSDSAGDPPNF. CDR3 nucleotides: TGCGCCAGCAGTGATTCCGCCGGGGACCCTCCAAATTTC.

This chain connects TRBV4-1 to TRBJ1-6; D gene ambiguous. V gave up 2 bases and J gave up 5 bases, with 13 bases separating them. The CDR3 has 16 residues. Germline lookup yields CDR1 MGHRA and CDR2 YSYEKL. CDR3: CASSQRSGGDNSPLHF. For the CDR3, the DNA is TGCGCCAGCAGCCAAAGGAGTGGTGGGGATAATTCACCCCTCCACTTT.

The rearrangement uses TRBV20-1 and TRBJ1-5; TRBD1 matches 10 bases. CDR3 length: 15 residues. V lost 3 bases and J lost 6; bases outside the gene matches: 8. Germline CDR1 reads DFQATT; CDR2 reads SNEGSKA (reference sequence). CDR3 sequence (DNA): TGCAGTGCTAGTCCCGGGACAGGGGTCGTTCAGCCCCAGCATTTT. This sequence encodes CSASPGTGVVQPQHF.

The CDR3 sequence: CASSPGLEQFF. CDR3 nucleotides: TGTGCCAGCAGCCCTGGACTCGAGCAGTTCTTC. The chain combines TRBV7-9 with TRBJ2-1, with D possibly being TRBD2 (5 bases). The CDR3 runs 11 residues. V lost 5 bases and J 10 bases, leaving 9 bases between the germline ends. The germline CDR1 and CDR2 sequences are SEHNR and FQNEAQ (reference sequence).